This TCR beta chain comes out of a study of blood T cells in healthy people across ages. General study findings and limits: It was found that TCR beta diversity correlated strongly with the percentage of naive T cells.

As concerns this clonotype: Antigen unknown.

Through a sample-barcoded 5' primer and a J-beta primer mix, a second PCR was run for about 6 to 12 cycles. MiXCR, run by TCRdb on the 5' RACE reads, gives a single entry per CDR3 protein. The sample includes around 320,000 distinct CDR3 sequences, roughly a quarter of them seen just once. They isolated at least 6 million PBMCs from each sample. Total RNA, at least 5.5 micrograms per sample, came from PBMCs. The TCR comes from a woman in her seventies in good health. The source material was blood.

DNA of the CDR3: TGTGCCAGCTCACCCTCGACAGGACTTGGCTACACCTTC. Protein sequence: CASSPSTGLGYTF. The chain uses TRBV18 and TRBJ1-2, with D perhaps matching TRBD1 (6 bases). This CDR3 comprises 13 residues. V was clipped by 3 bases and J by 7 bases, with 12 bases between them. The V gene's germline CDR1 is KGHSH and CDR2 LQKENI.